The 24 T cell receptor beta chains presented below share a single source sample, sequenced in a study of control samples from healthy donors and cancer patients. Libraries were prepared by immunoSEQ multiplex PCR; TCRdb keeps only in-frame clonotypes and omits some of them. The table records about 220,000 clones, 85% to 95% of them present only once. Sequenced input: blood. All receptors derive from a man in his forties or fifties in good health.

This clone was counted a few times. The rearrangement links TRBV9 to TRBJ2-2; 11 bases are a match to TRBD2. J gave up 3 bases and V 4 bases, and 2 bases lay outside the gene matches. This CDR3 comprises 15 residues. The germline V gene has CDR1 SGDLS and CDR2 YYNGEE. The CDR3 nucleotides read TGTGCCAGCAGCCCGGGACTAGCGGACACCGGGGAGCTGTTTTTT. Translating it yields CASSPGLADTGELFF.

As regards this clone: Germline is not matched at one junction end, which may reflect a read error. This chain connects TRBV3-1 (or the pseudogene TRBV3-2) to TRBJ2-3; a weak D match, TRBD2 (5 bases). CDR1 LGHDT and CDR2 YNNKEL come from the germline V gene (reference sequence). The CDR3 sequence is 15 residues long. CDR3 protein: CASSPQRRTTDTQYF. DNA for the CDR3: TGTGCCAGTAGCCCCCAGCGGCGCACGACAGATACGCAGTATTTT.

J is TRBJ1-3 and V is TRBV18; maybe TRBD1 (6 bases). Deletions cut 2 bases from V and 2 bases from J, with 10 bases between. This CDR3 region has 15 residues. Per the germline V gene, CDR1 is KGHSH and CDR2 is LQKENI. The CDR3 bases are TGTGCCAGCTCACCAAGGACAGAGCCTGGAAACACCATATATTTT. Amino acids: CASSPRTEPGNTIYF.

The CDR3 bases are TGTGCCAGTAGTATAACCCCACTACAAAAGGCAATTGAAGCTTTCTTT. It is translated as CASSITPLQKAIEAFF. V is TRBV19 and J is TRBJ1-1; D is undetermined. From germline, CDR1 is LNHDA and CDR2 SQIVND (reference sequence). The CDR3 extends over 16 amino acids. V lost 2 bases and J lost 7, with 20 bases in between.

The chain carries TRBV5-5 and TRBJ1-5; 9 bases match TRBD1. The CDR3 has 15 amino acids. With 4 bases clipped from V and 7 bases from J, the junction kept 9 bases outside the gene matches. Germline CDR1 SGHKS, CDR2 YYEKEE (reference sequence). CDR3 loop: CASSLGQGLYQPQHF. In nucleotides, the CDR3 is TGTGCCAGCAGCCTCGGACAGGGGCTTTACCAGCCCCAGCATTTT. Full variable domain (missing parts from reference TRBV5-5 and TRBJ1-5): DAGVTQSPTHLIKTRGQQVTLRCSPISGHKSVSWYQQVLGQGPQFIFQYYEKEERGRGNFPDRFSARQFPNYSSELNVNALLLGDSALYLCASSLGQGLYQPQHFGDGTRLSIL.

The gene calls are TRBV5-1 and TRBJ2-7; possible D gene TRBD2, 6 bases. Trimming shortened V by 2 bases and J by 2 bases, and 14 bases separated the two germline ends. CDR3 length: 15 residues. Germline CDR1 is SGHRS and CDR2 is YFSETQ. The CDR3 loop reads CASSFREPPTYEQYF. CDR3 sequence (DNA): TGCGCCAGCAGCTTTCGGGAGCCCCCCACCTACGAGCAGTACTTC.

V and J are TRBV4-1 and TRBJ2-3, with TRBD1 matching 8 bases. The CDR3 loop spans 16 amino acids. V was clipped by 0 bases and J by 3 bases; unmatched bases: 5. Per the germline V gene, CDR1 is MGHRA and CDR2 is YSYEKL. Written as DNA, the CDR3 is TGCGCCAGCAGCCAAGATGGGAGACAGGGGACAGATACGCAGTATTTT. Amino acids: CASSQDGRQGTDTQYF.

Worth noting for this clone: Other DNA sequences from this sample encode an identical CDR3 as well. CDR3 nucleotides: TGTGCCAGCAGTTACTCGCGGGGGAGCACAGATACGCAGTATTTT. Translating gives CASSYSRGSTDTQYF. The chain has TRBV6-5 and TRBJ2-3; 7 positions match TRBD2. Germline V gene lookup returns CDR1 MNHEY and CDR2 SVGAGI. This CDR3 region has 15 residues. Trimming removed 0 bases from V and 0 bases from J; junction bases left unmatched: 0.

This chain joins TRBV7-2 and TRBJ1-2; a possible D gene is TRBD1 (5 bases). Germline V gives CDR1 SGHTA, CDR2 FQGNSA. V lost 1 base and J lost 7, with 13 bases in between. The CDR3 spans 14 residues. The CDR3 loop is CASSLVRDGAGYTF. The CDR3 DNA reads as TGTGCCAGCAGCTTAGTGAGAGATGGGGCTGGCTACACCTTC.

The chain has TRBV27 and TRBJ2-7; D is unresolved. Trimming removed 3 bases from V and 0 bases from J, with 6 bases in between. The CDR3 length is 13 residues. The germline CDR1 and CDR2 sequences are MNHEY and SMNVEV (reference sequence). Here the CDR3 DNA reads TGTGCCAGCAGTTTGGGCTTCTCCTACGAGCAGTACTTC. Translated: CASSLGFSYEQYF.

V usage is TRBV5-1 and J usage is TRBJ2-1; 7 bases are shared with TRBD2. Germline V gene sequence: CDR1 SGHRS, CDR2 YFSETQ. Trimming removed 4 bases from V and 1 base from J; junction bases left unmatched: 8. The CDR3 extends over 16 amino acids. The CDR3 DNA sequence: TGCGCCAGCAGCCCCCTTACGGGGGGTTCCTACAATGAGCAGTTCTTC. Its protein product is CASSPLTGGSYNEQFF.

The chain's CDR3 is CASRPGQGSLPQHF. The CDR3 DNA is TGTGCCAGCAGACCGGGACAGGGTAGCTTGCCCCAGCATTTT. J is TRBJ1-5 and V is TRBV6-5; TRBD1 aligns across 9 bases. Germline lookup yields CDR1 MNHEY and CDR2 SVGAGI. The V and J ends lost 6 bases and 9 bases, in that order; junction bases with no gene match: 9. The CDR3 has 14 amino acids.

This clone has just one count. At one boundary the junction diverges from the germline segment, which might be a read error. The sample carries other DNA sequences with the same CDR3. The J gene is TRBJ2-2, the V gene TRBV15, with D unresolved. This CDR3 region has 15 residues. From germline, CDR1 is LNHNV and CDR2 YYDKDF (reference sequence). CDR3 DNA sequence: TGCGCCACCAGCAGGACGGTTTCGAACACCGGGGAGCTGTTTTTT. Protein: CATSRTVSNTGELFF.

The V and J genes are TRBV28 and TRBJ1-6; D unresolved. Germline CDR1 MDHEN, CDR2 SYDVKM. V gave up 2 bases and J gave up 4 bases, with 9 bases separating them. CDR3 length: 15 amino acids. DNA for the CDR3: TGTGCCAGCAGTTTAGGCTCGCGGTATAATTCACCCCTCCACTTT. Residues: CASSLGSRYNSPLHF.

The chain is built from TRBV6-4 and TRBJ1-1; TRBD1 might be the D (6 bases). V lost 6 bases and J lost 4, with 12 bases in between. The CDR3 consists of 13 residues. Germline-derived CDR1 and CDR2 are MRHNA and SNTAGT. CDR3 bases: TGTGCCAGCAGCAATACAGGGACCACTGAAGCTTTCTTT. It codes for CASSNTGTTEAFF.

The chain couples TRBV18 to TRBJ1-1; 8 bases map to TRBD1. The V gene end was trimmed by 2 bases and the J gene end by 4 bases; junction bases not matched to a gene: 12. The CDR3 spans 17 residues. Germline-derived CDR1 and CDR2 are KGHSH and LQKENI. CDR3 nucleotide sequence: TGTGCCAGCTCACCAAACGTCCAGACAGGGGTTGGCACTGAAGCTTTCTTT. Its protein product is CASSPNVQTGVGTEAFF.

The chain carries TRBV27 and TRBJ2-3; no clear D. The V gene lost 3 bases and the J gene lost 0 bases, with 4 bases spanning the gap. Germline loops: CDR1 MNHEY, CDR2 SMNVEV (reference sequence). The CDR3 spans 13 residues. CDR3 bases: TGTGCCAGCAGTTTGTTTAGCACAGATACGCAGTATTTT. It translates to CASSLFSTDTQYF.

The V and J genes are TRBV9 and TRBJ1-1; D is undetermined. V dropped 2 bases and J dropped 3 bases, with 8 bases sitting between them. The CDR3 has 13 amino acids. The V gene's germline CDR1 is SGDLS and CDR2 YYNGEE. The CDR3 DNA follows: TGTGCCAGCAGCGTCAGTAAGGACACTGAAGCTTTCTTT. Its protein product is CASSVSKDTEAFF. Supplemented by reference TRBV9 and TRBJ1-1, the full variable domain reads DSGVTQTPKHLITATGQRVTLRCSPRSGDLSVYWYQQSLDQGLQFLIQYYNGEERAKGNILERFSAQQFPDLHSELNLSSLELGDSALYFCASSVSKDTEAFFGQGTRLTVV.

This chain links TRBV27 with TRBJ2-7, with TRBD1 as a possible D gene (5 bases). CDR1 and CDR2 from the germline V gene are MNHEY and SMNVEV (reference sequence). The CDR3 consists of 14 residues. The V gene lost 6 bases and the J gene lost 7 bases, with 19 bases spanning the gap. CDR3 amino acids: CASSLGPLAQEQYV. For the CDR3, the DNA is TGTGCCAGCAGCCTGGGGCCGTTGGCGCAAGAGCAGTACGTC.

The CDR3 region is CAWSVTANQPQHF. In DNA, the CDR3 is TGTGCCTGGAGTGTAACGGCCAATCAGCCCCAGCATTTT. This chain joins TRBV30 and TRBJ1-5; D is undetermined. CDR1 is GTSNPN, CDR2 SVGIG, per germline (reference sequence). The CDR3 consists of 13 residues. V was pared by 0 bases and J by 3 bases, with 6 bases between.

This chain uses TRBV28 with TRBJ1-3, with TRBD1 matching 9 bases. V was pared by 6 bases and J by 4 bases, with 16 bases of the junction left unmatched. Germline values: CDR1 MDHEN, CDR2 SYDVKM. The CDR3 loop spans 18 amino acids. CDR3 residues: CASSPLGQGSLGGNTIYF. CDR3 sequence (DNA): TGTGCCAGCAGCCCATTGGGACAGGGTTCCTTAGGGGGAAACACCATATATTTT. The entire variable domain, with the rest obtained from reference TRBV28 and TRBJ1-3, is as follows: DVKVTQSSRYLVKRTGEKVFLECVQDMDHENMFWYRQDPGLGLRLIYFSYDVKMKEKGDIPEGYSVSREKKERFSLILESASTNQTSMYLCASSPLGQGSLGGNTIYFGEGSWLTVV.

This chain links TRBV9 with TRBJ2-2; D may correspond to TRBD1 or TRBD2 (6 bases each). V lost 4 bases and J 4 bases, leaving 11 bases between the germline ends. The germline V gene encodes CDR1 SGDLS and CDR2 YYNGEE. This CDR3 has 14 residues. CDR3 region: CASSLGGSTGELFF. For the CDR3, the DNA is TGTGCCAGCAGCCTAGGGGGGTCCACCGGGGAGCTGTTTTTT.

The chain has TRBV5-1 and TRBJ2-6; no clear D. This CDR3 contains 16 residues. Trimming removed 3 bases at V and 1 base at J, with 11 bases between. Per the germline V gene, CDR1 is SGHRS and CDR2 is YFSETQ. The CDR3 nucleotides are TGCGCCAGCAGCTACAAGGTTACGTCTGGGGCCAACGTCCTGACTTTC. Its protein is CASSYKVTSGANVLTF.

This clone showed up just a few times. This chain joins TRBV7-9 and TRBJ1-2; 10 bases are a match to TRBD1. The CDR3 loop spans 12 amino acids. Germline loops: CDR1 SEHNR, CDR2 FQNEAQ (reference sequence). V lost 8 bases, J lost 5 bases, and 2 bases stayed unmatched. The CDR3 bases are TGTGCCAGCCGGGGACAGGGGTATGGCTACACCTTC. Translating it yields CASRGQGYGYTF.